A selection of T cell receptor beta chains follows, all from one sample in a study of shared clonotypes between healthy human individuals. Data came from immunoSEQ multiplex PCR; TCRdb stores just in-frame clones and leaves some out. The sample has around 2,000,000 clones; roughly 94% are singletons. The sequenced sample consisted of naive CD4+ T cells sorted from blood. The receptors derive from a man younger than 35 in good health. CDR3s include the opening cysteine and the closing phenylalanine or tryptophan. A D gene is named only where the DNA matches it firmly. Size values are once, few and many counts, or a class for expanded clones, and some rows have none.

clone_size	j_call	v_call	d_call	cdr3_nt	cdr3_aa
-	TRBJ2-2	TRBV30	-	TGTGCCTGGAGTGTATCGGGGGCAGGCGGGGAGCTGTTTTTT	CAWSVSGAGGELFF
-	TRBJ2-3	TRBV2	TRBD2	TGTGCCAGCAGCTACGGGGGGAGGGCAGATACGCAGTATTTT	CASSYGGRADTQYF
-	TRBJ2-7	TRBV30	-	TGTGCCTGGAGTGTACTGAGCGAGCAGTACTTC	CAWSVLSEQYF
few	TRBJ2-7	TRBV2	-	TGTGCCAGCAGTGTGGATTCCTACGAGCAGTACTTC	CASSVDSYEQYF
once	TRBJ1-6	TRBV7-9	-	TGTGCCAGCAGAGGACGGGAGGGGACTTCTTCACCCCTCCACTTT	CASRGREGTSSPLHF
-	TRBJ2-3	TRBV5-1	TRBD2	TGCGCCAGCAGCTTGGTTAGCGGGAGGAACACAGATACGCAGTATTTT	CASSLVSGRNTDTQYF
-	TRBJ2-7	TRBV11-2	TRBD2	TGTGCCAGCAGCTTAGGACAGGGAGGGACTAGCGGGAAAGCCTACGAGCAGTACTTC	CASSLGQGGTSGKAYEQYF
once	TRBJ2-7	TRBV11-2	-	TGTGCCAGCAGCTTAGCGGCTGTGGCCCCCTACGAGCAGTACTTC	CASSLAAVAPYEQYF
-	TRBJ2-1	TRBV7-7	-	TGTGCTAGCAGCTTAAGGTGGCATAATGAGCAGTTCTTC	CASSLRWHNEQFF
-	TRBJ1-4	TRBV28	TRBD1	TGTGCCAGCAGTTTATCGACAGGGACCGGCGAAAAACTGTTTTTT	CASSLSTGTGEKLFF
-	TRBJ2-3	TRBV7-6	TRBD1	TGTGCCAGCAGCGTCGACAGGGGGGATACGCAGTATTTT	CASSVDRGDTQYF
-	TRBJ1-1	TRBV18	-	TGTGCCAGCTCACCCCGGGTGGTGACTGAAGCTTTCTTT	CASSPRVVTEAFF
-	TRBJ1-1	TRBV30	-	TGTGCCTGGAGGCATACAGGAAACACTGAAGCTTTCTTT	CAWRHTGNTEAFF
-	TRBJ2-2	TRBV7-9	-	TGTGCCAGCAGCTCCGGACGGGAGCTGTTTTTT	CASSSGRELFF
-	TRBJ2-3	TRBV19	-	TGTGCCAGTAGTTCGGGATTACTAATGGGAACAGATACGCAGTATTTT	CASSSGLLMGTDTQYF
-	TRBJ2-7	TRBV7-2	TRBD2	TGTGCCAGCAGCGGCGGGAGGCAGCTAACCTACGAGCAGTACTTC	CASSGGRQLTYEQYF
-	TRBJ1-5	TRBV18	-	TGTGCCAGCTCTCAATACCGGGGTAATCAGCCCCAGCATTTT	CASSQYRGNQPQHF
-	TRBJ1-6	TRBV1	-	TGCACCAGCAGCCAAGATCGGGCATCATATAATTCACCACCCCTCCACTTT	CTSSQDRASYNSPPLHF
-	TRBJ2-2	TRBV27	TRBD2	TGTGCCAGCAGTTTCTCGCGGGGGGGGCGAACCGGGGAGCTGTTTTTT	CASSFSRGGRTGELFF
once	TRBJ2-1	TRBV7-7	TRBD1	TGTGCTAGCAGCCGTGACAGGGGGAGCGAGCAGTTCTTC	CASSRDRGSEQFF
few	TRBJ1-6	TRBV27	-	TGTGCCAGCAGTTTATGGAATTCACCCCTCCACTTT	CASSLWNSPLHF
-	TRBJ2-1	TRBV28	-	TGTGCCAGCAGCTCCGGCTTTTACAATGAGCAGTTCTTC	CASSSGFYNEQFF
-	TRBJ1-5	TRBV10-3	-	TGTGCCATCACGGAGGGAAATAGCAATCAGCCCCAGCATTTT	CAITEGNSNQPQHF
-	TRBJ1-5	TRBV10-3	TRBD1	TGTGCCATCAGTGAGGGGACAGGGTTTCAGCCCCAGCATTTT	CAISEGTGFQPQHF
-	TRBJ2-5	TRBV5-4	TRBD2	TGTGCCAGCAGCTTGCGGGGGGAACAAGTACAAGAGACCCAGTACTTC	CASSLRGEQVQETQYF
-	TRBJ1-2	TRBV27	TRBD1	TGTGCCAGCAGTTTAGACGGACAGGGGGTAGACTATGGCTACACCTTC	CASSLDGQGVDYGYTF
-	TRBJ1-5	TRBV6-6	-	TGTGCCTCTTCGGATCAGCCCCAGCATTTT	CASSDQPQHF
-	TRBJ1-2	TRBV6-6	TRBD1	TGTGCCAGCAGTCGGGACAGTATGTATGGCTACACCTTC	CASSRDSMYGYTF
-	TRBJ1-5	TRBV28	-	TGTGCCAGCAGTTCGTCTGTCAGTAGCAATCAGCCCCAGCATTTT	CASSSSVSSNQPQHF
-	TRBJ2-3	TRBV28	TRBD2	TGTGCCAGCGGTGGTGAAGCGGGGGTTCCTAAGGATACGCAGTATTTT	CASGGEAGVPKDTQYF
-	TRBJ1-1	TRBV10-3	-	TGTGCCATCAGGGGGGGCACTGAAGCTTTCTTT	CAIRGGTEAFF
-	TRBJ2-7	TRBV28	-	TGTGCCAGCAGTGGGTCCCCGGGCAAGAGCTGGCTCGAGCAGTACTTC	CASSGSPGKSWLEQYF
-	TRBJ1-2	TRBV29-1	TRBD1	TGCAGCGTTGAGACAGGGTGGGGAATTGGCTACACCTTC	CSVETGWGIGYTF
-	TRBJ1-2	TRBV28	-	TGTGCCAGCAGTTCGTACGGCGCTGGAAGGAATAACTATGGCTACACCTTC	CASSSYGAGRNNYGYTF
-	TRBJ1-3	TRBV7-9	-	TGTGCCAGCAGCTTACCCGGAGGAAACACCATATATTTT	CASSLPGGNTIYF
many	TRBJ1-2	TRBV29-1	-	TGCAGCGTTGATTCAACCCTGACAGGACATGGCTACACCTTC	CSVDSTLTGHGYTF
-	TRBJ2-2	TRBV19	-	TGTGCCAGTAGTATCCAGGGGCAACTGGCCGGGGAGCTGTTTTTT	CASSIQGQLAGELFF
-	TRBJ1-5	TRBV2	TRBD1	TGTGCCAGCAGGGGACAGGGCCATCAGCCCCAGCATTTT	CASRGQGHQPQHF
-	TRBJ2-2	TRBV10-3	-	TGTGCCACCGCCCCGGGCTCGAACACCGGGGAGCTGTTTTTT	CATAPGSNTGELFF
-	TRBJ1-2	TRBV25-1	-	TGTGCCAGCAGTATACTAGAAGGGAGCGATGGCTACACCTTC	CASSILEGSDGYTF